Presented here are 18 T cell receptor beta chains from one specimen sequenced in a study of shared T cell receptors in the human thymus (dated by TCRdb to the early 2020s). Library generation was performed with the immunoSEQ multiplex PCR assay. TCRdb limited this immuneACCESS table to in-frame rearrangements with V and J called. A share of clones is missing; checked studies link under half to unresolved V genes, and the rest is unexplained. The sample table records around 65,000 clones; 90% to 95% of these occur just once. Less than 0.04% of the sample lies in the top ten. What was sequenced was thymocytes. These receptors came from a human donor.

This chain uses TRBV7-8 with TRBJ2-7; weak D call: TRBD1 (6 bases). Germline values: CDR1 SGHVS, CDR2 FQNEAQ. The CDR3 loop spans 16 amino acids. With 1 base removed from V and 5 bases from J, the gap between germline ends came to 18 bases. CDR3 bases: TGTGCCAGCAGCTTAGTAGTACAGGGTAGGCCTCACGAGCAGTACTTC. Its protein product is CASSLVVQGRPHEQYF.

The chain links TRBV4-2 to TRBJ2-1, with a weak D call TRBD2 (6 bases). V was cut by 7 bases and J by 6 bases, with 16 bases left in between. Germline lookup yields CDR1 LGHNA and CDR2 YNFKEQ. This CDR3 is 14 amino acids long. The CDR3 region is CASTLRGGFNEQFF. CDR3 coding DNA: TGTGCCAGCACCCTACGAGGAGGGTTCAATGAGCAGTTCTTC.

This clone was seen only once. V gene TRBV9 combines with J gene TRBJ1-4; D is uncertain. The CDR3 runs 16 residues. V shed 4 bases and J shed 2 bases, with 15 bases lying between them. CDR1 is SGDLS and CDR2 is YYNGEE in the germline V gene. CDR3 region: CASSPSGLSTNEKLFF. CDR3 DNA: TGTGCCAGCAGCCCCTCCGGGCTGTCGACTAATGAAAAACTGTTTTTT.

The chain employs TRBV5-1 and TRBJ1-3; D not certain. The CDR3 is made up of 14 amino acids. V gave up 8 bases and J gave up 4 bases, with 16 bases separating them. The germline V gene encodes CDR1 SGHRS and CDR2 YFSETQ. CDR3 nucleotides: TGCGCCAGTACCCCTCTACCGGCGGGAAACACCATATATTTT. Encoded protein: CASTPLPAGNTIYF.

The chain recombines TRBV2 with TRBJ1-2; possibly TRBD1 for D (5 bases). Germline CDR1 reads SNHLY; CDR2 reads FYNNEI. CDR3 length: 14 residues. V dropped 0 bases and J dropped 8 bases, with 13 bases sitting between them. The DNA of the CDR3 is TGTGCCAGCAGTGAAGCGCTTCGGGGCCGGGGCTACACCTTC. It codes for CASSEALRGRGYTF.

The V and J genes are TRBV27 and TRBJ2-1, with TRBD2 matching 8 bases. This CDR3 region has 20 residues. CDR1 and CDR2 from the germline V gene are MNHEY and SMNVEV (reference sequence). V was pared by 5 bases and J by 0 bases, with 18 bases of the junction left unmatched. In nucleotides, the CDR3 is TGTGCCAGCAGTCCCCTCCCTGCTGCCCGGGGGGGGAGCTCCTACAATGAGCAGTTCTTC. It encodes CASSPLPAARGGSSYNEQFF.

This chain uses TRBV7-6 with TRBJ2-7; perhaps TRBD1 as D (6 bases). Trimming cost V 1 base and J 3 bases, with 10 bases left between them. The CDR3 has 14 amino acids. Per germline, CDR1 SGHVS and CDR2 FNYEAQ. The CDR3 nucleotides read TGTGCCAGCAGCTTAGACAGAGGGGGCTACGAGCAGTACTTC. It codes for CASSLDRGGYEQYF. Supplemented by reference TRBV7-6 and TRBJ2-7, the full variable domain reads GAGVSQSPRYKVTKRGQDVALRCDPISGHVSLYWYRQALGQGPEFLTYFNYEAQQDKSGLPNDRFSAERPEGSISTLTIQRTEQRDSAMYRCASSLDRGGYEQYFGPGTRLTVT.

In nucleotides, the CDR3 is TGCGCCAGCAGCCAAGATAATAGGGGGAACACAGATACGCAGTATTTT. This encodes CASSQDNRGNTDTQYF. The gene calls are TRBV4-3 and TRBJ2-3; D possibly corresponds to TRBD1 (6 bases). CDR1 and CDR2 from the germline V gene are LGHNA and YSLEER. V was shortened by 0 bases and J by 2 bases, with 12 bases between the two germline ends. CDR3 length: 16 residues.

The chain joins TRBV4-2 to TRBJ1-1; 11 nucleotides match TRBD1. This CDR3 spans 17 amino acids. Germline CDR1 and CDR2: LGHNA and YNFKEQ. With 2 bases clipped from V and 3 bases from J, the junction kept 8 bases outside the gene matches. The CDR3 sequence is CASSQQDRGPFDTEAFF. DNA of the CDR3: TGTGCCAGCAGCCAACAGGACAGGGGGCCATTTGACACTGAAGCTTTCTTT.

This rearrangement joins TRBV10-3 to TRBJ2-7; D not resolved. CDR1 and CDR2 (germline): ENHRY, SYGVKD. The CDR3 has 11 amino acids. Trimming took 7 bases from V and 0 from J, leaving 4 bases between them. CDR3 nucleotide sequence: TGTGCCATCAACACCTCCTACGAGCAGTACTTC. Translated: CAINTSYEQYF.

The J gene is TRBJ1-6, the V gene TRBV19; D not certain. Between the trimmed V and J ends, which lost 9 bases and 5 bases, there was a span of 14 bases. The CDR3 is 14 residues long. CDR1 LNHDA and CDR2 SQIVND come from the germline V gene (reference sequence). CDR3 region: CASGGPPDNSPLHF. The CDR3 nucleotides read TGTGCCAGCGGAGGGCCGCCGGATAATTCACCCCTCCACTTT.

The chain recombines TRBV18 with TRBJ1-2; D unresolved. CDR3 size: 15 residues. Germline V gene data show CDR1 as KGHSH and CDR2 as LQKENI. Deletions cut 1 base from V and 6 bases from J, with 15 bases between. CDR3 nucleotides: TGTGCCAGCTCACCACTTTCCGGGAAAAGGGATGGCTACACCTTC. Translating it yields CASSPLSGKRDGYTF.

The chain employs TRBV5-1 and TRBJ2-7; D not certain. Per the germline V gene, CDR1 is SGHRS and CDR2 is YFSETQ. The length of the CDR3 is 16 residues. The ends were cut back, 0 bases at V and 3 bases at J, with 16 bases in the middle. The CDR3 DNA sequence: TGCGCCAGCAGCTTGGAGCACAGCATCCCGAACTACGAGCAGTACTTC. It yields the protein CASSLEHSIPNYEQYF.

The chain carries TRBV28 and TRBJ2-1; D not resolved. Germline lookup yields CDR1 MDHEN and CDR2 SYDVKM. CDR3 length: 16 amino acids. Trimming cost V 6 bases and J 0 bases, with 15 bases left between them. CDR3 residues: CASRVNGPFSYNEQFF. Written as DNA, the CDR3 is TGTGCCAGCAGGGTCAATGGGCCGTTCTCCTACAATGAGCAGTTCTTC.

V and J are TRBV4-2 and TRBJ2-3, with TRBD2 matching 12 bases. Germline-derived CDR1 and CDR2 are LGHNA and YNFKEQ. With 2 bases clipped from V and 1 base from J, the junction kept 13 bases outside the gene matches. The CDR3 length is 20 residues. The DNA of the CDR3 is TGTGCCAGCAGCCAACTGGGGGGACTAGCGGGCCCCGGGGGCACAGATACGCAGTATTTT. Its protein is CASSQLGGLAGPGGTDTQYF.

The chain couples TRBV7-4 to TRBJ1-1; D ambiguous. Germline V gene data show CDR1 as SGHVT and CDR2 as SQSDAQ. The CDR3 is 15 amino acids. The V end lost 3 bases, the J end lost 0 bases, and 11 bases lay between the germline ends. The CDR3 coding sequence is TGTGCCAGCAGCTTTGGGAACCCTATGAACACTGAAGCTTTCTTT. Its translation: CASSFGNPMNTEAFF.

CDR3: CASSSRGGQARDTIYF. Written as DNA, the CDR3 is TGTGCCAGCAGCTCCAGGGGGGGGCAGGCAAGGGACACCATATATTTT. The gene calls are TRBV9 and TRBJ1-3; 7 positions match TRBD1. Germline assignment: CDR1 SGDLS and CDR2 YYNGEE. Losses at the gene ends were 4 bases for V and 8 bases for J; bases not matched to a gene: 15. The CDR3 runs 16 residues.

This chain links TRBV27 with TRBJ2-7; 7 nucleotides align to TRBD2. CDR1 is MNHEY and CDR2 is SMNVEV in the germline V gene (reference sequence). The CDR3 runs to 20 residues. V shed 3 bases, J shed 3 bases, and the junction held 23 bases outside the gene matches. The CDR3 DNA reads TGTGCCAGCAGTTTTAATTCCCCCGTGGGTGGTAGCGGGTATCACTACGAGCAGTACTTC. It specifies CASSFNSPVGGSGYHYEQYF.